The 20 T cell receptor beta chains below come from one sample, sequenced in a study of blood T cell repertoires in COVID-19. The data were produced by immunoSEQ multiplex PCR, yet TCRdb's version contains in-frame clones alone and is incomplete. Of roughly 250,000 clones in the sample, approximately 86% are singletons; the top ten hold about 3.3%. Sample: PBMCs or T cells enriched from blood (not recorded which). These receptors all stem from a woman aged 40 to 50 with acute COVID-19.

The chain links TRBV21-1 to TRBJ2-5; the listed D gene, TRBD1, was not tested against the DNA. TRBV21-1 is given as a pseudogene. The CDR3 has 17 amino acids. The CDR3 DNA sequence: TGTGCCAGCAGCAAATCTTATGGGGCACGCTGGCCAGAGACCCAGTACTTC. Translating gives CASSKSYGARWPETQYF.

The gene calls are TRBV15 and TRBJ2-7; 8 bases are shared with TRBD2. Trimming at V came to 5 bases and at J to 2 bases, leaving 5 bases not matched to a gene. Germline V lookup: CDR1 LNHNV, CDR2 YYDKDF (reference sequence). CDR3 length: 14 residues. The CDR3 DNA sequence: TGTGCCACCAGCCGGGGACTAGAGGCCTACGAGCAGTACTTC. It specifies CATSRGLEAYEQYF. Looking up the rest from reference TRBV15 and TRBJ2-7 gives the full variable domain: DAMVIQNPRYQVTQFGKPVTLSCSQTLNHNVMYWYQQKSSQAPKLLFHYYDKDFNNEADTPDNFQSRRPNTSFCFLDIRSPGLGDTAMYLCATSRGLEAYEQYFGPGTRLTVT.

This clone turned up a few times. The chain is built from TRBV3-1 (or the pseudogene TRBV3-2) and TRBJ1-1, with D perhaps TRBD1 (6 bases). This CDR3 is built from 16 residues. Trimming took 4 bases from V and 3 from J, leaving 18 bases between them. The germline gives CDR1 LGHDT, CDR2 YNNKEL (reference sequence). CDR3 DNA sequence: TGTGCCAGCAGCCCTACCACAGGGTGGGGAGACACTGAAGCTTTCTTT. It yields the protein CASSPTTGWGDTEAFF.

In its sample, this clone was seen a few times. The chain has TRBV9 and TRBJ1-1; a weak D match, TRBD1 (5 bases). The CDR3 runs 15 residues. CDR1 is SGDLS and CDR2 is YYNGEE in the germline V gene. The germline V and J ends were trimmed by 4 bases and 2 bases, with 15 bases remaining between them. The CDR3 DNA reads as TGTGCCAGCAGCAGAGGTCAGGGAACTAACACTGAAGCTTTCTTT. Its protein product is CASSRGQGTNTEAFF.

This rearrangement joins TRBV7-2 to TRBJ2-3; 14 bases are a match to TRBD2. V gave up 4 bases and J gave up 6 bases; unmatched junction bases: 6. Germline-derived CDR1 and CDR2 are SGHTA and FQGNSA. CDR3 length: 16 residues. In DNA form, the CDR3 reads TGTGCCAGCAGCTCTGGGACTAGCGGGAGAGTGGATACGCAGTATTTT. Its translation: CASSSGTSGRVDTQYF.

This chain uses TRBV10-3 with TRBJ1-4; 10 bases match TRBD1. Germline V lookup: CDR1 ENHRY, CDR2 SYGVKD. The J segment lost 8 bases and the V segment lost 5 bases, leaving 8 bases of the junction unmatched. This CDR3 spans 15 amino acids. The CDR3 is CAISQRGTGAEKLFF. CDR3 DNA sequence: TGTGCCATCAGTCAAAGGGGGACAGGGGCAGAAAAACTGTTTTTT.

This chain joins TRBV18 and TRBJ1-1; D gene unclear. Germline V lookup: CDR1 KGHSH, CDR2 LQKENI. The CDR3 spans 13 residues. V lost 8 bases to trimming and J lost 4 bases, with 14 bases between them. The CDR3 reads CASLPGFGTEAFF. In nucleotides, the CDR3 is TGTGCCAGCCTACCAGGATTTGGCACTGAAGCTTTCTTT. Full variable domain (remainder filled in from reference TRBV18 and TRBJ1-1): NAGVMQNPRHLVRRRGQEARLRCSPMKGHSHVYWYRQLPEEGLKFMVYLQKENIIDESGMPKERFSAEFPKEGPSILRIQQVVRGDSAAYFCASLPGFGTEAFFGQGTRLTVV.

On this clone itself: Other nucleotide sequences from this sample produce the same CDR3. V is TRBV27 and J is TRBJ2-1, with D possibly TRBD2 on 6 matching bases. Trimming removed 3 bases at V and 0 bases at J, with 9 bases between. Germline loops: CDR1 MNHEY, CDR2 SMNVEV (reference sequence). The CDR3 is 15 amino acids. CDR3 loop: CASSFGGGSYNEQFF. DNA for the CDR3: TGTGCCAGCAGTTTCGGGGGAGGCTCCTACAATGAGCAGTTCTTC.

This clone came up a few times. The V call is TRBV14, the J call TRBJ1-2, with TRBD1 matching 11 bases. Germline trimming cut 3 bases from V and 14 bases from J; bases unmatched to any gene: 14. The CDR3 totals 15 residues. Germline V gives CDR1 SGHDN, CDR2 FVKESK. CDR3 DNA: TGTGCCAGCAGCCATTCCCGGACAGGGGGCAATAGGCGAACCTTC. Amino acid sequence: CASSHSRTGGNRRTF.

Only a few counts were recorded for this clone. This rearrangement joins TRBV2 to TRBJ2-3, with TRBD2 matching 11 bases. Germline CDR1 and CDR2: SNHLY and FYNNEI. There are 15 residues in the CDR3. Losses at the gene ends were 6 bases for V and 3 bases for J; bases not matched to a gene: 5. DNA for the CDR3: TGTGCCAGCAGGGGGACTAGCGGACTAACAGATACGCAGTATTTT. Its protein product is CASRGTSGLTDTQYF.

V is TRBV19 and J is TRBJ2-2; D gene ambiguous. Germline loops: CDR1 LNHDA, CDR2 SQIVND (reference sequence). The CDR3 consists of 15 residues. The V end lost 3 bases, the J end lost 4 bases, and 12 bases lay between the germline ends. CDR3 sequence: CASSIPGSGTGELFF. For the CDR3, the DNA is TGTGCCAGTAGTATCCCCGGTTCGGGCACCGGGGAGCTGTTTTTT.

The CDR3 reads CASSQGGRTNEKLFF. As DNA, the CDR3 is TGTGCCAGCAGCCAAGGAGGTAGGACTAATGAAAAACTGTTTTTT. This rearrangement joins TRBV3-1 (or the pseudogene TRBV3-2) to TRBJ1-4; D is undetermined. The V end was cut by 1 base, the J end by 2 bases, with 8 bases between. The CDR3 runs to 15 residues. From germline, CDR1 is LGHDT and CDR2 YNNKEL (reference sequence).

The chain recombines TRBV7-9 with TRBJ2-5; 11 nucleotides agree with TRBD2. CDR1 and CDR2 from the germline V gene are SEHNR and FQNEAQ (reference sequence). This CDR3 is built from 16 residues. V shed 2 bases and J 5 bases; nucleotides not matched to a gene: 7. The DNA for the CDR3 is TGTGCCAGCAGCTTACTAGCGGGAGGCCCAGGGGAGACCCAGTACTTC. Protein: CASSLLAGGPGETQYF.

This rearrangement joins TRBV6-5 to TRBJ1-6; D might be TRBD1 (5 bases). CDR3 length equals 15 residues. Trimming left V 5 bases short and J 10 bases short, with 18 bases between. Germline CDR1 MNHEY, CDR2 SVGAGI. The CDR3 sequence: CASSHGGRERSPLHF. CDR3 bases: TGTGCCAGCAGTCACGGGGGACGGGAGAGGTCACCCCTCCACTTT.

Here the CDR3 DNA reads TGCGCCAGCAAGCTAGCGGGAGGCATCTACAATGAGCAGTTCTTC. Translated, it gives CASKLAGGIYNEQFF. This chain uses TRBV5-1 with TRBJ2-1; 11 bases are a match to TRBD2. Unmatched junction bases numbered 5, after V lost 6 bases and J lost 3 bases. CDR1 is SGHRS and CDR2 is YFSETQ in the germline V gene. The CDR3 runs 15 residues. The whole variable domain, filled in from reference TRBV5-1 and TRBJ2-1, reads KAGVTQTPRYLIKTRGQQVTLSCSPISGHRSVSWYQQTPGQGLQFLFEYFSETQRNKGNFPGRFSGRQFSNSRSEMNVSTLELGDSALYLCASKLAGGIYNEQFFGPGTRLTVL.

This chain joins TRBV18 and TRBJ1-4, with a weak D call TRBD1 (5 bases). The CDR3 runs 15 residues. Germline CDR1 reads KGHSH; CDR2 reads LQKENI. With 2 bases removed from V and 6 bases from J, the gap between germline ends came to 13 bases. The CDR3 DNA follows: TGTGCCAGCTCACCAATCCCCAGGGTGGATGAAAAACTGTTTTTT. Translated, it gives CASSPIPRVDEKLFF.

This chain links TRBV28 with TRBJ2-7, with a possible D match to TRBD2 (6 bases). The length of the CDR3 is 14 residues. The V end lost 6 bases, the J end lost 2 bases, and 14 bases lay between the germline ends. Germline lookup yields CDR1 MDHEN and CDR2 SYDVKM. The CDR3 DNA is TGTGCCAGCAGCCCCGGGACTCAAGCCTACGAGCAGTACTTC. Its protein is CASSPGTQAYEQYF.

The chain carries TRBV6-5 and TRBJ2-2, with TRBD1 as a possible D gene (5 bases). The CDR3 is made up of 15 amino acids. V was trimmed by 6 bases and J by 5 bases, leaving 16 bases between them. Germline assignment: CDR1 MNHEY and CDR2 SVGAGI. The CDR3, as DNA: TGTGCCAGCAGCCCAGGGTTGGGGCGGACCGGGGAGCTGTTTTTT. This codes for CASSPGLGRTGELFF.

The V call is TRBV2, the J call TRBJ1-2; the match to TRBD1 covers 9 bases. The CDR3 is made up of 14 amino acids. Germline-derived CDR1 and CDR2 are SNHLY and FYNNEI. The J segment lost 6 bases and the V segment lost 5 bases, leaving 7 bases of the junction unmatched. CDR3 sequence reads: CASSNLDRGNGYTF. In nucleotides, the CDR3 is TGTGCCAGCAGTAATTTAGACAGGGGGAATGGCTACACCTTC.

The chain employs TRBV10-2 and TRBJ1-6, with 7 bases matching TRBD1. Germline CDR1 is WSHSY and CDR2 is SAAADI. The CDR3 is 16 residues long. Trimming removed 3 bases from V and 8 bases from J; junction bases left unmatched: 10. Here the CDR3 DNA reads TGCGCCAGCAGTGACGGGGGGGGACAGTCGGATTCACCCCTCCACTTT. Translation: CASSDGGGQSDSPLHF.